This T cell receptor (beta chain) was sequenced for a study of graft-versus-host responses after intestinal transplantation. Study results and caveats: Recipient marrow contained GvH clones, some of which appeared first in ileum or blood. The study found high graft-versus-host to host-versus-graft clonal ratios in allografts of patients with graft-donor T cell macrochimerism.

Germline CDR1 reads SNHLY; CDR2 reads FYNNEI. There are 14 residues in the CDR3. The germline V and J ends were trimmed by 2 bases and 1 base, with 8 bases remaining between them. Data came from immunoSEQ multiplex PCR; TCRdb stores just in-frame clones and leaves some out. The sample lists 85,000 to 90,000 clones, 80% to 85% seen once, with roughly 15% in the top ten. With regard to this clone: Its antigen remains unidentified.

This receptor was identified in a human donor who received an intestinal transplant. The chain uses TRBV2 and TRBJ1-1; D is undetermined. This specimen was unstimulated CD8+ T cells sorted from spleen or lymph node cells, taken before intestinal transplant. The CDR3: CASSERPWNTEAFF. The CDR3 DNA is TGTGCCAGCAGTGAAAGACCGTGGAACACTGAAGCTTTCTTT.